Presented here are 25 T cell receptor beta chains from one specimen sequenced in a study of chronic HIV infection and antiretroviral therapy (dated by TCRdb to the mid-2010s). To prepare the library, 5' RACE was applied. Data came from an Illumina MiSeq. The raw public data were reprocessed by TCRdb itself: fastp quality trimming at Q25, MiXCR clonotype calling, in-frame beta chains only. Duplicate CDR3 protein sequences are folded into a single record with the most common DNA and genes. In all, the sample holds more than 25,000 distinct CDR3 sequences, and around 8.6% of those were seen once. Jointly, the top ten make up about 2.7% of the sample. Sequencing was performed on peripheral blood. The origin of the receptors is an adult who had HIV and had not received antiretroviral therapy, or was an uninfected healthy control (not recorded which).

With respect to this clonotype: The junction and the germline gene differ at one end; a read error may be behind it. The chain has TRBV28 and TRBJ1-5, with 8 positions matching TRBD1. The CDR3 has 15 residues. Looked up from germline, CDR1 is MDHEN and CDR2 is SYDVKM. The CDR3 DNA is TGTGCCAGCAATGGATGGGACAGGCGGATTCAGCCCCGGCATTTT. Translating it yields CASNGWDRRIQPRHF. Drawing the rest from reference TRBV28 and TRBJ1-5, the complete variable domain is DVKVTQSSRYLVKRTGEKVFLECVQDMDHENMFWYRQDPGLGLRLIYFSYDVKMKEKGDIPEGYSVSREKKERFSLILESASTNQTSMYLCASNGWDRRIQPRHFGDGTRLSIL.

This clonotype turned up a few times. The chain has TRBV4-3 and TRBJ1-2; TRBD1 matches at 8 bases. With V trimmed by 0 bases and J by 1 base, 16 bases remained unmatched. Germline CDR1 reads LGHNA; CDR2 reads YSLEER. This CDR3 is 20 amino acids long. CDR3 amino acids: CASSQDIPRGRRDLNYGYTF. CDR3 DNA: TGCGCCAGCAGCCAAGATATCCCCAGGGGGCGCCGAGACCTTAACTATGGCTACACCTTC.

In its sample, this clonotype was seen many times. The chain recombines TRBV25-1 with TRBJ2-1, with D possibly being TRBD2 (6 bases). There are 17 residues in the CDR3. CDR1 and CDR2 from the germline V gene are MGHDK and SYGVNS. V was shortened by 1 base and J by 2 bases, with 15 bases between the two germline ends. CDR3 amino acids: CASSEFKGGKAYNEQFF. CDR3 nucleotide sequence: TGTGCCAGCAGTGAATTCAAAGGCGGGAAAGCCTACAATGAGCAGTTCTTC.

This clonotype has ten or more counts. The chain combines TRBV29-1 with TRBJ1-2; no reliable D call. CDR3 length: 11 amino acids. Trimming stripped 4 bases from V and 6 bases from J, with 9 bases between. The germline gives CDR1 SQVTM, CDR2 ANQGSEA. The CDR3 DNA is TGCAGCGTTGGCAGGACGGATGGCTACACCTTC. Encoded protein: CSVGRTDGYTF.

The rearrangement uses TRBV29-1 and TRBJ2-7; TRBD2 agrees at 8 bases. Trimming took 5 bases from V and 6 from J; bases not matched to a gene: 15. This CDR3 has 15 amino acids. Per germline, CDR1 SQVTM and CDR2 ANQGSEA. The CDR3, as DNA: TGCAGCGTTTTCTCCCCGGGACTAGGTTCTGCCGAGCAGTACTTC. Translation gives CSVFSPGLGSAEQYF.

This clonotype was recorded at least ten times. CDR3 amino acids: CSARDIVVYEQFF. The CDR3 DNA reads as TGCAGTGCTAGAGATATAGTCGTCTATGAGCAGTTCTTC. The V call is TRBV20-1, the J call TRBJ2-1; D remains unclear. Trimming shortened V by 0 bases and J by 8 bases, and 11 bases separated the two germline ends. The V gene's germline CDR1 is DFQATT and CDR2 SNEGSKA (reference sequence). The CDR3 contains 13 residues.

In its sample, this clonotype was seen a few times. The chain recombines TRBV5-4 with TRBJ2-3; 14 bases match TRBD2. The V segment lost 3 bases and the J segment 6 bases; nucleotides outside the gene matches: 9. CDR3 length: 17 residues. Germline-derived CDR1 and CDR2 are SGHNT and YYREEE (reference sequence). CDR3 region: CASSYRLAGGLGDTQYF. The CDR3 DNA reads TGTGCCAGCAGCTACCGACTAGCGGGGGGGCTGGGGGATACGCAGTATTTT.

This clonotype was counted at least ten times. The chain employs TRBV14 and TRBJ2-7; D call uncertain. CDR1 and CDR2 from the germline V gene are SGHDN and FVKESK. Deletions cut 3 bases from V and 4 bases from J, with 4 bases between. The CDR3 length is 11 residues. In nucleotides, the CDR3 is TGTGCCAGCAGCCATTTGTACGAGCAGTACTTC. Amino acid sequence: CASSHLYEQYF.

This chain links TRBV29-1 with TRBJ2-1, with D tentatively TRBD1 or TRBD2 (5 bases each). V was shortened by 4 bases and J by 9 bases, with 10 bases between the two germline ends. Per germline, CDR1 SQVTM and CDR2 ANQGSEA. The CDR3 has 11 residues. CDR3 loop: CSVGGTVEQFF. The CDR3, as DNA: TGCAGCGTTGGGGGGACGGTTGAGCAGTTCTTC.

This clonotype came up a few times. This chain uses TRBV5-1 with TRBJ1-1, with 7 positions matching TRBD1. The CDR3 covers 14 residues. CDR1 and CDR2 from the germline V gene are SGHRS and YFSETQ. The V gene end was trimmed by 4 bases and the J gene end by 4 bases; junction bases not matched to a gene: 7. CDR3 DNA: TGCGCCAGCAGCCCAATTCGACAGGGCACTGAAGCTTTCTTT. Translated: CASSPIRQGTEAFF.

This clonotype was counted many times. This chain connects TRBV6-7 to TRBJ1-4; 8 bases map to TRBD1. TRBV6-7 falls under the ORF class, with uncertain function. V shed 2 bases, J shed 4 bases, and the junction held 6 bases outside the gene matches. This CDR3 has 16 residues. The CDR3 reads CASSYHPGQVNEKLFF. CDR3 bases: TGTGCCAGCAGTTACCATCCGGGACAGGTTAATGAAAAACTGTTTTTT.

This clonotype has at least ten counts. The gene calls are TRBV29-1 and TRBJ2-1; D assignment may be TRBD1 or TRBD2 (5 bases each). The CDR3 covers 14 residues. Germline assignment: CDR1 SQVTM and CDR2 ANQGSEA. V was clipped by 0 bases and J by 8 bases, with 14 bases between them. CDR3 region: CSVEDARGEDEQFF. CDR3 coding DNA: TGCAGCGTTGAAGATGCACGGGGCGAGGATGAGCAGTTCTTC.

This clonotype was seen ten or more times. The rearrangement joins TRBV7-2 to TRBJ1-1, with D unresolved. The CDR3 is made up of 13 amino acids. Germline CDR1 SGHTA, CDR2 FQGNSA. Trimming cost V 6 bases and J 4 bases, with 12 bases left between them. The CDR3 region has the DNA TGTGCCAGCAGACACCAAAGGGCCACTGAAGCTTTCTTT. This gives the protein CASRHQRATEAFF.

With regard to this clonotype: This may be a read error: a much more frequent sequence differs by one nucleotide. The chain is built from TRBV4-3 and TRBJ2-5; D unclear. The germline CDR1 and CDR2 sequences are LGHNA and YSLEER. The CDR3 contains 16 residues. The CDR3 reads CTSSQGPPHGKETQYF. The CDR3 bases are TGCACCAGCAGCCAAGGCCCGCCCCATGGGAAAGAGACCCAGTACTTC.

This clonotype was seen a handful of times. The rearrangement links TRBV20-1 to TRBJ2-2, with 7 positions matching TRBD2. Germline V lookup: CDR1 DFQATT, CDR2 SNEGSKA (reference sequence). V lost 3 bases, J lost 5 bases, and 6 bases stayed unmatched. This CDR3 contains 14 residues. The CDR3 protein is CSARRESVTGELFF. The CDR3 nucleotides read TGCAGTGCTAGGCGGGAGAGTGTTACCGGGGAGCTGTTTTTT.

A few counts support this clonotype. This chain uses TRBV6-5 with TRBJ1-5; D is perhaps TRBD1 (6 bases). V lost 8 bases and J 1 base, leaving 12 bases between the germline ends. This CDR3 contains 14 residues. The germline V gene has CDR1 MNHEY and CDR2 SVGAGI. DNA for the CDR3: TGTGCCAGCTCCCTCGGACAGAGCAATCAGCCCCAGCATTTT. Translation: CASSLGQSNQPQHF.

The gene calls are TRBV5-1 and TRBJ1-2; D uncertain. The CDR3 spans 14 residues. Trimming took 4 bases from V and 0 from J, leaving 10 bases between them. From germline, CDR1 is SGHRS and CDR2 YFSETQ. CDR3 region: CASSEQTSNYGYTF. The CDR3 bases are TGCGCCAGCAGCGAACAGACATCTAACTATGGCTACACCTTC.

In nucleotides, the CDR3 is TGTGCCAGCAGTCCTGAAGGGGGCGCCTCCTACAATGAGCAGTTCTTC. It specifies CASSPEGGASYNEQFF. The chain combines TRBV2 with TRBJ2-1; TRBD1 aligns across 7 bases. The CDR3 length is 16 residues. Germline trimming cut 5 bases from V and 0 bases from J; bases unmatched to any gene: 7. Germline-derived CDR1 and CDR2 are SNHLY and FYNNEI.

The sample holds many counts of this clonotype. The junction does not match germline at one end; this may be a read error. This chain links TRBV7-8 with TRBJ2-2; D not certain. This CDR3 has 14 amino acids. Germline V gives CDR1 SGHVS, CDR2 FQNEAQ. CDR3 loop: CASSEDENTAELFF. As DNA, the CDR3 is TGTGCCAGCAGCGAGGACGAAAACACCGCGGAGCTGTTTTTT.

The chain has TRBV4-1 and TRBJ1-4; no firm D call. Trimming removed 0 bases from V and 10 bases from J, with 6 bases in between. The CDR3 extends over 12 amino acids. The V gene's germline CDR1 is MGHRA and CDR2 YSYEKL. This chain's CDR3 is CASSQDSGKLFF. In nucleotides, the CDR3 is TGCGCCAGCAGCCAAGACAGCGGAAAACTGTTTTTT.

This clonotype has just a few counts. This rearrangement joins TRBV2 to TRBJ1-6, with D possibly TRBD1 on 6 matching bases. The germline V gene has CDR1 SNHLY and CDR2 FYNNEI. The CDR3 totals 15 residues. The ends were cut back, 5 bases at V and 5 bases at J, with 13 bases in the middle. The CDR3 DNA reads as TGTGCCAGCAGTCCACAGGGTCGGAATAATTCACCCCTCCACTTT. Amino acid sequence: CASSPQGRNNSPLHF.

This clonotype has a count of ten or more. The chain joins TRBV11-1 to TRBJ1-1; perhaps TRBD1 as D (6 bases). Looked up from germline, CDR1 is SGHAT and CDR2 is FQDESV (reference sequence). V dropped 2 bases and J dropped 0 bases, with 10 bases sitting between them. The CDR3 length is 15 residues. The CDR3 reads CASSLTGSLNTEAFF. CDR3 DNA sequence: TGTGCCAGCAGCTTAACAGGGTCCTTGAACACTGAAGCTTTCTTT.

The gene calls are TRBV11-2 and TRBJ1-1; D gene ambiguous. The germline V gene has CDR1 SGHAT and CDR2 FQNNGV. The CDR3 runs 13 residues. Trimming took off 4 bases at V and 2 bases at J, with 8 bases between the two ends. CDR3 sequence: CASSSQRNTEAFF. CDR3 DNA: TGTGCCAGCAGCTCACAGAGAAACACTGAAGCTTTCTTT.

This clonotype was picked up many times. CDR3 protein: CASRSTEAFF. For the CDR3, the DNA is TGTGCCAGCAGGAGCACTGAAGCTTTCTTT. This chain joins TRBV6-2 or TRBV6-3 and TRBJ1-1; the D is unclear. Germline assignment: CDR1 MNHEY and CDR2 SVGEGT. The V and J ends lost 6 bases and 4 bases respectively, with 3 bases between them. The CDR3 contains 10 residues.

This clonotype has at least ten counts. This chain uses TRBV29-1 with TRBJ2-1, with TRBD1 as a possible D gene (7 bases). V was shortened by 1 base and J by 8 bases, with 18 bases between the two germline ends. Germline V lookup: CDR1 SQVTM, CDR2 ANQGSEA. The CDR3 length is 15 residues. CDR3 in amino acids: CSVEAGGTVIDEQFF. As DNA, the CDR3 is TGCAGCGTTGAAGCTGGAGGGACAGTTATCGATGAGCAGTTCTTC.